This T cell receptor beta chain was captured by sequencing in a study of cytomegalovirus exposure and HLA in healthy donors. The study, taken as a whole, reports: An analysis done earlier found most TCR beta V segments productive about 87% or about 30% of the time. It has been reported that TCR beta sequences accurately predicted the HLA-A and HLA-B alleles of most subjects.

The donors were healthy bone marrow donors. This clone was seen a handful of times. Its antigen is unknown. It was with 60 Vbeta and 13 Jbeta primers that the PCR ran. TCRdb keeps only in-frame clones here, not all; method: immunoSEQ multiplex PCR. The sample yields about 98,000 clones, about two thirds seen once. The CDR3 has 16 amino acids. After removal of 3 bases from V and 6 bases from J, the junction contained 8 bases not matched to a gene. Per the germline V gene, CDR1 is LNHDA and CDR2 is SQIVND (reference sequence). The chain couples TRBV19 to TRBJ1-2, with 12 bases matching TRBD1. The receptor was derived from a female donor in good health and CMV-seronegative. The specimen sequenced was PBMCs. The CDR3 DNA is TGTGCCAGTAGTATCCCCGGGACAGGGGGCGTGAATGGCTACACCTTC. As protein: CASSIPGTGGVNGYTF.